The clone carrying this TCR beta chain was seen more than once but under ten times. What it recognizes is unknown. Isolation yielded PBMCs, at least 6.5 million per sample, in every case. This specimen comes from a study of blood T cells in healthy people across ages. Study information: Template switching recovered approximately one barcoded beta molecule for every two T cells. Study-level findings and limits: Total diversity from one million sequenced T cells was likely underestimated.

The second PCR ran about 6 to 12 cycles with a sample-barcoded 5' primer and J-beta primers. TCRdb passed the 5' RACE reads through MiXCR, listing each CDR3 protein once. This repertoire shows approximately 1.5 million distinct CDR3 sequences, roughly 32% found once; its top ten account for roughly 10%. The sequence was obtained from a woman aged 25 to 39 in good health. The specimen was blood.

The CDR3 here is CAWSVRQGYGYTF. In nucleotides, the CDR3 is TGTGCCTGGAGTGTACGGCAGGGCTATGGCTACACCTTC. J is TRBJ1-2 and V is TRBV30; D is possibly TRBD1 (5 bases). V gave up 0 bases and J gave up 4 bases, with 9 bases separating them. The germline V gene encodes CDR1 GTSNPN and CDR2 SVGIG (reference sequence). This CDR3 region has 13 residues.